This T cell receptor beta chain was sequenced during a study of blood T cell repertoires in COVID-19. Study summary: COVID-19 samples collected from the United States, Italy and Spain covered acute and convalescent phases. In each case, the material was cDNA or gDNA derived from T cells, B-cell-depleted T cells, or PBMCs.

The CDR3 runs to 14 residues. Trimming at V came to 2 bases and at J to 6 bases, leaving 5 bases not matched to a gene. Germline CDR1 reads SGHTA; CDR2 reads FQGTGA. This clone came up a few times. Sequenced by immunoSEQ multiplex PCR; TCRdb stores in-frame clones only, minus some. This sample has roughly 180,000 clones, with around 80% found just once. This receptor was obtained from a woman aged 40 to 49 with COVID-19, enrolled during active disease. This chain connects TRBV7-3 to TRBJ2-3; 7 nucleotides agree with TRBD2. Material: peripheral blood. The CDR3 region is CASSLGPGRDTQYF. Written as DNA, the CDR3 is TGTGCCAGCAGCTTAGGTCCCGGGAGGGATACGCAGTATTTT.